This TCR beta chain was identified during a study of cytomegalovirus exposure and HLA in healthy donors listed by TCRdb under 2017. Some background on the complete study: An earlier analysis of some 500 of the donors reported approximately 300 Gb of sequence data and around 110 million unique TCR beta sequences from 150 million to 200 million T cells. The study aimed to test whether cataloging public T cell receptors could reveal signatures of past pathogen exposure. In a later genetic analysis, genome-wide SNP genotypes for about 65% of the roughly 670 donors were used, and that subset was treated as a discovery cohort. Typing coverage differed by locus: A, B, C, DRB1 and DQB1 were typed in roughly 620-630 donors, DQA1 in about 500, DPA1 in 606, and DPB1 in 472. An early release that covered about 600 HLA-typed donors contained approximately 290 gigabases of sequencing data and 85 million to 100 million unique TCR sequences. Because of strong linkage in the cohort, roughly five DR-DQ haplotypes were treated as single units for association and clustering. Of the 300 to 450 genotyped donors, about 80% fell in the genetic ancestry cluster associated with self-reported Caucasian donors. Donor age, sex, ethnicity and CMV serostatus were collected together with the repertoire data. In a later analysis, previously published TCR beta repertoires from fewer than 750 donors were re-analyzed and high-resolution HLA genotyping was added so that TCR occurrence patterns could be studied. All discovery cohort repertoires had been generated on a single sequencing platform. Along with the roughly 670-subject first cohort, a separate validation cohort of roughly 110 different subjects was used. The study profiled the T cell repertoires of 500 to 800 subjects by immunosequencing and related them to cytomegalovirus serostatus. In the later analysis, no new phenotypic data were used to find candidate immune exposures; instead, reliance was placed on TCR beta sequences and their occurrence across donors. HLA typing covered class I and class II loci at four-digit resolution. An earlier analysis of several hundred of the donors applied high-throughput TCR beta sequencing to assess whether each TCR beta V gene segment acted as functional or pseudogenic. The study combined high-throughput TCR immunosequencing, statistical association of individual TCRs with disease status, and machine learning to predict cytomegalovirus infection status. Among several hundred genotyped donors of the cohort, an average of around 250,000 unique TCR beta nucleotide sequences was sequenced per donor, of which about 20% were non-productive. Study-level results and caveats: The sequencing pipeline was judged likely to have produced a cluster of highly shared sequence variants as a technical artifact. A later analysis found that TCR association rates varied across HLA loci, with DRB1 alleles showing the most associated TCRs and HLA-C alleles the fewest. Linkage disequilibrium might explain the correlated functional status among segregating V segments, but an unknown experimental factor could not be excluded. Compared with the approximately 720-donor mean, donors in an Asian-associated ancestry cluster had fewer N-insertions in productive TCRs, according to a later genetic analysis. An association between a missense DCLRE1C variant and V-gene and J-gene trimming of TCR beta chains was found in a later genetic analysis and replicated in an independent cohort. The cohort was sequenced for TCR beta chains only, and without alpha or paired-chain data the features that could be detected were limited. The study listed approximately 160 TCR beta chains as associated with cytomegalovirus. An earlier analysis of approximately 600 of the donors showed that most TCR beta V segments appeared in productive rearrangements either about 90% or about 30% of the time, which broadly matched IMGT annotations. In a later analysis, 16,951 TCR beta sequences were associated with specific HLA alleles at a false discovery rate of 0.05. While some public TCRs were present in many individuals, most TCR sequences turned up only very rarely across donors. The classifier was reported to diagnose cytomegalovirus status with high specificity and sensitivity in both the original cohort and the validation cohort. The authors suggested that the approach could potentially be generalized to other disease states and immunological phenotypes. Immune exposure information for the cohort was limited to CMV serostatus. A later analysis reported that several top co-occurrence clusters appeared linked to parvovirus B19, influenza, CMV and Epstein-Barr virus. The earlier analysis of almost 600 of the donors excluded fewer than 20 rarely observed V segments, including chromosome 9 orphons, because counts were too low. Because the 87-base-pair reads could not distinguish some IMGT-functional V segments, including TRBV6-2 and TRBV6-3, those segments were excluded. Because HLA typing was missing for some donors at each locus, association tests included only the typed subset. Presence/absence analyses assumed roughly uniform sequencing depth across donors, an assumption that may not hold. A further reported finding was that TCR beta sequences accurately predicted the HLA-A and HLA-B alleles for most subjects in the first cohort. A later analysis found that HLA-associated TCR beta chains were more clonally expanded and had lower generation probabilities than equally common non-associated chains. According to a later analysis, most CMV-associated TCR beta chains appeared to be HLA-restricted, and the HLA associations seemed to be driven largely by CMV exposure. When HLA alleles, especially DR and DQ, strongly co-occurred, TCR associations were difficult to assign to individual alleles. In vitro tests confirmed that a few of the cytomegalovirus-associated TCR beta chains recognize cytomegalovirus antigens.

The library was built by means of the immunoSEQ multiplex PCR assay. For the multiplex PCR, a mixture combining 60 forward primers for TCR Vbeta segments and 13 reverse primers for TCR Jbeta segments was used. Amplification of the CDR3 region of rearranged TCR beta genes was performed with a multiplex PCR assay on genomic DNA. Amplified TCR beta libraries were sequenced as 87-base-pair reads on the Illumina HiSeq System. From the authors' description of their analysis: Across the 670 or so repertoires, a later analysis counted roughly 84 million unique TCR beta chains, roughly 11 million of which were shared by at least two donors. A nearest-neighbor algorithm error-corrected the raw reads and collapsed the reads into unique sequences, merging closely related sequences to remove PCR and sequencing errors. CDR3 sequences were aligned to IMGT reference sequences to assign V, D and J gene segments. Each retained sequence needed at least a six-nucleotide match to both a V gene segment and a J gene segment. A rearrangement was called productive if the CDR3 had no stop codons and remained in frame with V and J, and every other rearrangement was called non-productive. CDR3 was defined by IMGT convention, running from the second conserved V-encoded cysteine to the conserved J-encoded phenylalanine. The earlier analysis of a few hundred of the donors excluded any sequence lacking an unambiguous match to a single V gene segment. An earlier analysis of over 450 of the donors classified V segments as functional when productive rearrangements were above 56.7% and as segregating when the standard deviation between donors was above 5%. A statistical classification framework was built for diagnosing cytomegalovirus status from the catalog of TCR beta chain sequences. V and J gene assignment, in a later analysis, came from comparing TCR nucleotide sequences with IMGT/GENE-DB human TR gene sequences. In a later analysis, CDR3 sequences and most-parsimonious VDJ recombination scenarios were assigned using the TCRdist pipeline. In a later analysis, every TCR beta chain was defined by the combination of its CDR3 amino acid sequence and its V-gene family, and reads without a unique V-gene family were dropped. As a way to deal with suspected cross-contamination and a sequencing artifact, a later analysis dropped approximately 590 nucleotide sequences that were highly shared and had low generation probability. In a later analysis, a clonal expansion index was calculated for each public chain from normalized within-repertoire ranks of inferred template counts. In a later analysis, generation probabilities were computed using a VDJ recombination model fitted to out-of-frame rearrangements, and the results were checked against IGoR. In a later analysis, hypergeometric tests were used to score TCR-TCR, TCR-HLA and TCR-CMV co-occurrence, with a repertoire-size bias correction applied to TCR pairs. A later analysis estimated false discovery rates by permuting HLA or CMV assignments 20 times. In a later analysis, co-occurring TCRs were grouped with DBSCAN, and TCRdist sequence similarity was added when clustering was performed within HLA-allele-positive subsets. Repertoires with fewer than 30,000 or more than 120,000 public chains, plus five repertoires with anomalous nucleotide sharing, were excluded from co-occurrence clustering. TCRdb retrieved this table from immuneACCESS and kept in-frame rearrangements only. Not all clones are present; in checked studies, unresolved V genes account for under half, and no reason is known for the remainder. That table furnishes V, J and clone size, whereas the DNA furnished D and trimming. The sample data list about 150,000 clones, and about four fifths of these were observed just once. Jointly, the top ten make up about 7% of the sample.

The CDR3 numbers 17 residues from cysteine through phenylalanine. This entry keeps only the CDR3 DNA: 51 bases, framed from base 1. Unmatched junction bases come to 6, with V trimmed by 5 bases and J by 0 bases. The germline V gene (reference sequence) supplies CDR1 LNHDA and CDR2 SQIVND. Comments on this clone: This clone's antigen is unknown. Nothing much larger sits one base from this clone, and base qualities are not available.

The cohort consisted of 600 or so healthy bone marrow donors. Cohort members were all nominally healthy when sampled, although unrecorded immune exposures were likely present. The donor was CMV seropositive and belonged to the group of 250 to 350 seropositive cohort members. Each donor provided a peripheral blood sample, and peripheral blood mononuclear cells were used for TCR beta sequencing. Genomic DNA was extracted from the blood cell samples with the Qiagen DNeasy Blood Extraction Kit. The specimen sequenced was PBMCs. This TCR was recovered from a man aged 25 to 40 in good health and CMV-seropositive. Recombination joined TRBV19 with TRBJ2-6, and TRBD1 aligns with 8 junction nucleotides. The CDR3 reads as follows: CASSPRTGGSGANVLTF. In nucleotide form, the sequence is TGTGCCAGTAGTCCCCGAACAGGGGGCTCTGGGGCCAACGTCCTGACTTTC.